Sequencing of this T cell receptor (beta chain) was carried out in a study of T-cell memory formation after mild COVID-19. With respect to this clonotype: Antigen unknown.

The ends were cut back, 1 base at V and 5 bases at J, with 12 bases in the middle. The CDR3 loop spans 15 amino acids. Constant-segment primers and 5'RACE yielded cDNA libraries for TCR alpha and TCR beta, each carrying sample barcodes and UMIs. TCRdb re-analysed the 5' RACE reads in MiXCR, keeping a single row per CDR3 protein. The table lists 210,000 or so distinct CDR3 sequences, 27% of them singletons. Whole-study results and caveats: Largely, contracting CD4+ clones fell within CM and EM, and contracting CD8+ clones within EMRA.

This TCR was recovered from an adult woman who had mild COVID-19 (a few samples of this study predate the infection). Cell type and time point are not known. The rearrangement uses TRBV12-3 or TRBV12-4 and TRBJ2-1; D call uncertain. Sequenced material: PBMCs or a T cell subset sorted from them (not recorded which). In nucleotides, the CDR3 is TGTGCCAGCAGTTTAGTGGGGTTTCCCCACAATGAGCAGTTCTTC. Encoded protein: CASSLVGFPHNEQFF.